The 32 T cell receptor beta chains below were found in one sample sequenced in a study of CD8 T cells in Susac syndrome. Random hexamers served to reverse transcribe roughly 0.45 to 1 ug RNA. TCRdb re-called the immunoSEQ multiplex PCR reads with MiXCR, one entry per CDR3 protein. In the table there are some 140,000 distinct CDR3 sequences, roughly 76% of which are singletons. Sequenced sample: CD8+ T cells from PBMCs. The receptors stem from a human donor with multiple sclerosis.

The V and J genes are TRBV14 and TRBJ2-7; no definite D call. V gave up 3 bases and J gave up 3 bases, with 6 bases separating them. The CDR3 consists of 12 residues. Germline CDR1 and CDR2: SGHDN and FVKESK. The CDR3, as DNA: TGTGCCAGCAGCCAGCCGGGCTACGAGCAGTACGTC. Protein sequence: CASSQPGYEQYV.

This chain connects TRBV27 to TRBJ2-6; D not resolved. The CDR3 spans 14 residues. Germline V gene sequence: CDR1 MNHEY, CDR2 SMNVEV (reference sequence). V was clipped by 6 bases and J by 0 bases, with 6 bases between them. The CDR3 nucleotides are TGTGCCAGCAGCACCTACTCTGGGGCCAACGTCCTGACTTTC. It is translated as CASSTYSGANVLTF.

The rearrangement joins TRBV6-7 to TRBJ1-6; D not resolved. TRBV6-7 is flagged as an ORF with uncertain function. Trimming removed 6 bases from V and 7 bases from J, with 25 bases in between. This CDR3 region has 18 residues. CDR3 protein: CASRHGPCDPSHNSPLHF. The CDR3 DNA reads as TGTGCCAGCAGACACGGTCCTTGTGACCCGAGCCACAATTCACCCCTCCACTTT.

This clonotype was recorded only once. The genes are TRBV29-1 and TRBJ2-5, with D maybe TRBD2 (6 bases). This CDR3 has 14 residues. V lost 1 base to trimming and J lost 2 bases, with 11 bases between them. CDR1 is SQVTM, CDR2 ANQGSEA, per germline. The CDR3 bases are TGCAGCGTTGAAGGGGGGGTGGAGCAAGAGACCCAGTACTTC. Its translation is CSVEGGVEQETQYF.

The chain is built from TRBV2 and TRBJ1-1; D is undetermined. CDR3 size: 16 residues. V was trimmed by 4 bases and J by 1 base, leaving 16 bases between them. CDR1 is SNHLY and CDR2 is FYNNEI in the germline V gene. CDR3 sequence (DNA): TGTGCCAGCAGTGGGGCCTCGGACGGAACGAACACTGAAGCTTTCTTT. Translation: CASSGASDGTNTEAFF.

In DNA, the CDR3 is TGTGCCAGCTCATCCGTATTCCGGGAGACCCAGTACTTC. This encodes CASSSVFRETQYF. The chain carries TRBV18 and TRBJ2-5; D remains unclear. This CDR3 is 13 amino acids long. Trimming shortened V by 5 bases and J by 5 bases, and 12 bases separated the two germline ends. Germline V gene lookup returns CDR1 KGHSH and CDR2 LQKENI.

The DNA for the CDR3 is TGTGCCTTACACAGGGACCACTTCATCTCCTACGAGCAGTACGTC. Translated, it gives CALHRDHFISYEQYV. J is TRBJ2-7 and V is TRBV12-3 or TRBV12-4; perhaps TRBD1 as D (6 bases). This CDR3 region has 15 residues. Trimming left V 11 bases short and J 0 bases short, with 20 bases between.

Here the CDR3 DNA reads TGTGCCAGCAGCCTCCAGGACGAGCAGTACTTC. Protein product: CASSLQDEQYF. V gene TRBV6-1 combines with J gene TRBJ2-7; D not resolved. Trimming left V 6 bases short and J 5 bases short, with 8 bases between. The length of the CDR3 is 11 residues. Germline V gene data show CDR1 as MNHNS and CDR2 as SASEGT.

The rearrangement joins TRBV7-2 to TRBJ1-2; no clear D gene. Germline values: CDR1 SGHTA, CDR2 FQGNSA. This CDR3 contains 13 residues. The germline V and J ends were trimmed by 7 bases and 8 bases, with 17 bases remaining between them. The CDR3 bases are TGTGCCAGCAACCTACCACCGGTCGAGGGCTACACCTTC. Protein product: CASNLPPVEGYTF.

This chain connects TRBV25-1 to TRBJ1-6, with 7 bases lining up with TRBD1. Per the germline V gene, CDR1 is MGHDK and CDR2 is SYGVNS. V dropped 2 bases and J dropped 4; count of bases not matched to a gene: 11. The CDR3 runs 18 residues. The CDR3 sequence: CASSERGQGIPYNSPLHF. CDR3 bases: TGTGCCAGCAGTGAAAGGGGGCAGGGGATTCCTTATAATTCACCCCTCCACTTT.

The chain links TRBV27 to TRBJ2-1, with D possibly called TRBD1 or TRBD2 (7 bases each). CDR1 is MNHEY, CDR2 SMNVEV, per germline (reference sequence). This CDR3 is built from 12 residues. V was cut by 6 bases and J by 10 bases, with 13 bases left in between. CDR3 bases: TGTGCCAGCAGATCAGGGGGGGTCGAGCAGTTCTTC. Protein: CASRSGGVEQFF.

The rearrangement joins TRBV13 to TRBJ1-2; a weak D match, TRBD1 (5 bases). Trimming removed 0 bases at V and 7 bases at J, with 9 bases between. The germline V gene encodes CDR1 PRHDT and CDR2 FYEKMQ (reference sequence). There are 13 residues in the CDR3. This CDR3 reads CASSLGAGFGYTF. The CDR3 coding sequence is TGTGCCAGCAGCTTAGGGGCAGGGTTTGGCTACACCTTC.

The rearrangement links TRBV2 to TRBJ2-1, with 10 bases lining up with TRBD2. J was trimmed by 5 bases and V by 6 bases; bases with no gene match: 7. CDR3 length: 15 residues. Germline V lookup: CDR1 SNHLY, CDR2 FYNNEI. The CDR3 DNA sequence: TGTGCCAGCAGGCGGGTAGCGGGGGGTAACAATGAGCAGTTCTTC. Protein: CASRRVAGGNNEQFF. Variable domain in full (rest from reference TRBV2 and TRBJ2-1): EPEVTQTPSHQVTQMGQEVILRCVPISNHLYFYWYRQILGQKVEFLVSFYNNEISEKSEIFDDQFSVERPDGSNFTLKIRSTKLEDSAMYFCASRRVAGGNNEQFFGPGTRLTVL.

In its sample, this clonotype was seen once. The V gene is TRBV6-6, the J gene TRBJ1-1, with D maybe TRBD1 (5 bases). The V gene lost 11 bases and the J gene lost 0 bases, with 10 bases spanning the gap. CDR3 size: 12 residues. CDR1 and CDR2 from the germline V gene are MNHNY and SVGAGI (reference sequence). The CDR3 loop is CACLGVNTEAFF. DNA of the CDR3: TGTGCCTGCTTGGGGGTGAACACTGAAGCTTTCTTT.

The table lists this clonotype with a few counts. The CDR3 nucleotides read TGTGCCACCAGTGATTCTCAGGCGGGGGCGAACTACGAGCAGTACTTC. Amino acids: CATSDSQAGANYEQYF. This chain joins TRBV24-1 and TRBJ2-7; a possible D gene is TRBD2 (7 bases). Germline values: CDR1 KGHDR, CDR2 SFDVKD. The CDR3 covers 16 residues. The V end was cut by 2 bases, the J end by 3 bases, with 16 bases between.

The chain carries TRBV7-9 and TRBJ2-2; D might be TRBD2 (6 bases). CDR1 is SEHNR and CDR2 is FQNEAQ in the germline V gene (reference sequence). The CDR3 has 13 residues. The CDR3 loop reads CSWTGSDTGELFF. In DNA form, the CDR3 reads TGTTCTTGGACCGGGAGTGACACCGGGGAGCTGTTTTTT.

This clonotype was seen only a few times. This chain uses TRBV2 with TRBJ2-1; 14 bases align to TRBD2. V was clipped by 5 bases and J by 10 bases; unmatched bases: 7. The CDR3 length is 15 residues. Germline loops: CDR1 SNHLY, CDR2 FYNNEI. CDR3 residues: CASSPTSGRAWEQFF. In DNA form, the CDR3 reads TGTGCCAGCAGTCCGACTAGCGGGAGGGCCTGGGAGCAGTTCTTC.

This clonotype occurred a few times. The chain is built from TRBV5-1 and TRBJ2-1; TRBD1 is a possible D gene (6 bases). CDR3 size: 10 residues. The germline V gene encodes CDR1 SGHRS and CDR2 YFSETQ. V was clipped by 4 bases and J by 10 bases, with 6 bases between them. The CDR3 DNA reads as TGCGCCAGCAGCGGGGGCGAGCAGTTCTTC. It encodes CASSGGEQFF.

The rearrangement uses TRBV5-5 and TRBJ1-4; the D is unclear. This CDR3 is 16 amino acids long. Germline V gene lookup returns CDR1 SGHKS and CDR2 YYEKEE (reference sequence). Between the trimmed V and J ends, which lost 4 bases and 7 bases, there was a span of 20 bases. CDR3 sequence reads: CASSTLLGIEGEKLFF. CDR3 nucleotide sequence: TGTGCCAGCAGCACCCTCCTGGGCATAGAGGGTGAAAAACTGTTTTTT. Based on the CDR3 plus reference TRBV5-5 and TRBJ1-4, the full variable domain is DAGVTQSPTHLIKTRGQQVTLRCSPISGHKSVSWYQQVLGQGPQFIFQYYEKEERGRGNFPDRFSARQFPNYSSELNVNALLLGDSALYLCASSTLLGIEGEKLFFGSGTQLSVL.

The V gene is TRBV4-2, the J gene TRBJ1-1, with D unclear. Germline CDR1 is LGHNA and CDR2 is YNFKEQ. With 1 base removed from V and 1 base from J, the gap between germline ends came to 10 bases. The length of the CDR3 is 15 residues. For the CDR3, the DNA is TGTGCCAGCAGCCAAGGTTCCACGGAGAACACTGAAGCTTTCTTT. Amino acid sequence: CASSQGSTENTEAFF.

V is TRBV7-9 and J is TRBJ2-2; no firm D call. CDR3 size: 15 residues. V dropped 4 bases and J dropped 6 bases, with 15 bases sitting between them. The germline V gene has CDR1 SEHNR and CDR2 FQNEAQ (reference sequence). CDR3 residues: CASSWLAVYPGELFF. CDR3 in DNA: TGTGCCAGCAGCTGGCTGGCAGTCTATCCCGGGGAGCTGTTTTTT.

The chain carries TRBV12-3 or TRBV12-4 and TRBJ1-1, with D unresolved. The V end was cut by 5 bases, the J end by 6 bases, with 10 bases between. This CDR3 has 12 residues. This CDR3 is CASSIEAAEAFF. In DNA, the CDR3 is TGTGCCAGCAGTATTGAGGCTGCTGAAGCTTTCTTT.

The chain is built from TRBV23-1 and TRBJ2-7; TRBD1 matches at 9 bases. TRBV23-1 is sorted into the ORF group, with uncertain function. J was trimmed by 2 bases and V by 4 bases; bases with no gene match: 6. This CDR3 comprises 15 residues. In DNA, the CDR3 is TGCGCCAGCAGTCTGGGACAGGGCTTTGCCTACGAGCAGTACGTC. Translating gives CASSLGQGFAYEQYV.

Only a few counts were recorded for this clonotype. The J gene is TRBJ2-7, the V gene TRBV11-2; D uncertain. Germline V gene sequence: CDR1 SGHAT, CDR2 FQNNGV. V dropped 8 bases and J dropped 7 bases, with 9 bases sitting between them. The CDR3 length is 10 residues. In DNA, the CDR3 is TGTGCCAGCGCCAACTTGGAGCAGTACTTC. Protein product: CASANLEQYF.

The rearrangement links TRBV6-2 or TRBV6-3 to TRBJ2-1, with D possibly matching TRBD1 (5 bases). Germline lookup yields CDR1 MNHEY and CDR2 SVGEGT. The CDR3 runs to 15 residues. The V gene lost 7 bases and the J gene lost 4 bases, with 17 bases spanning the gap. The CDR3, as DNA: TGTGCCAGCAATGGGGCGGCCGAAGTTTACAATGAGCAGTTCTTC. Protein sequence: CASNGAAEVYNEQFF.

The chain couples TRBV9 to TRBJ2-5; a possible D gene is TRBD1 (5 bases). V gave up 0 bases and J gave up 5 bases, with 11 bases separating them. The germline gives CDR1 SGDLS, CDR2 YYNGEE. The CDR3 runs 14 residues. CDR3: CASSVGGAVETQYF. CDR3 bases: TGTGCCAGCAGCGTAGGTGGGGCTGTGGAGACCCAGTACTTC.

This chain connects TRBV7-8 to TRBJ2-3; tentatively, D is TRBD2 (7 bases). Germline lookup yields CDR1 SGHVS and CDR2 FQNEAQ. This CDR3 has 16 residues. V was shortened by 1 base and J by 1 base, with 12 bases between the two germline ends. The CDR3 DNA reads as TGTGCCAGCAGCTTAGTTGCGGGGGCCCGCACAGATACGCAGTATTTT. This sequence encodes CASSLVAGARTDTQYF.

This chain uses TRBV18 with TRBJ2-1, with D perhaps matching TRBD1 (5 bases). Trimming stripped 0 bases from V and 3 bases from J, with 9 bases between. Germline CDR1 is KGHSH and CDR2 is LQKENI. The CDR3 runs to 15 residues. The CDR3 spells CASSPPTDFYNEQFF. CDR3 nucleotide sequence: TGTGCCAGCTCACCACCGACAGACTTCTACAATGAGCAGTTCTTC.

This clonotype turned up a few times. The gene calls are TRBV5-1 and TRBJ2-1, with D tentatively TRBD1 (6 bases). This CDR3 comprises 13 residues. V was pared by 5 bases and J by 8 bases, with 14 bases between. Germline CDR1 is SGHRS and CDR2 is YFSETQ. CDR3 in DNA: TGCGCCAGCAGGGTGACAGGAACCTATGAGCAGTTCTTC. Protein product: CASRVTGTYEQFF.

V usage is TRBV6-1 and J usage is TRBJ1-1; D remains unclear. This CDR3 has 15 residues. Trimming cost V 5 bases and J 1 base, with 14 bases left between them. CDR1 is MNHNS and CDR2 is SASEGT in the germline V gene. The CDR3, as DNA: TGTGCCAGCAGTACCAGTCGGCAGGCGAACACTGAAGCTTTCTTT. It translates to CASSTSRQANTEAFF.

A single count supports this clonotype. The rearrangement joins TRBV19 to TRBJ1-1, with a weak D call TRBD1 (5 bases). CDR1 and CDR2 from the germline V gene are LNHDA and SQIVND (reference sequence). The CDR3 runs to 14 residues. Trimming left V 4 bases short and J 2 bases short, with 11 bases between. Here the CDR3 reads CASSRRGDNTEAFF. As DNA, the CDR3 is TGTGCCAGTAGTAGAAGAGGGGATAACACTGAAGCTTTCTTT.

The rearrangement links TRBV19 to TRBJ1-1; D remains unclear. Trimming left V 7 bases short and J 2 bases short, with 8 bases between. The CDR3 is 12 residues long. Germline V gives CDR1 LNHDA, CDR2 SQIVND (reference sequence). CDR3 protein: CASTDTNTEAFF. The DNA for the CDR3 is TGTGCCAGTACCGACACTAACACTGAAGCTTTCTTT.